These T cell receptor beta chains were read from a single sample in a study of blood T cell repertoires in COVID-19. This table comes from immunoSEQ multiplex PCR, and its TCRdb copy is limited to in-frame clones, with some not included. The sample carries 190,000 or so clones, 87% recorded once. Input material: peripheral blood. Source of these receptors: a young woman who had recovered from COVID-19. Each CDR3 is given with its conserved first and last residue. The D gene is left open where the match is weak. Size tells how often a clone was seen (once, few, many) or the class of an expanded clone, and some rows leave it out.

DNA | CDR3 | V | size | J | D
TGTGCCACCAGTGATCGGACAGGGGGCAACACTGAAGCTTTCTTT | CATSDRTGGNTEAFF | TRBV24-1 | . | TRBJ1-1 | TRBD1
TGTGCCCTGGGTGGGACAAATAGCAATCAGCCCCAGCATTTT | CALGGTNSNQPQHF | TRBV7-9 | once | TRBJ1-5 | .
TGCGCCAGCAGCCAAGTAGTGACTAGCGGGTACAATGAGCAGTTCTTC | CASSQVVTSGYNEQFF | TRBV4-1 | . | TRBJ2-1 | TRBD2
TGTGCAAGTCGCAGACCGGGACTAGCGGGAGGACACACAGATACGCAGTATTTT | CASRRPGLAGGHTDTQYF | TRBV12-2 | . | TRBJ2-3 | .
TGTGCCAGCAGAAAAGGGCAGGGGAATGAAAAACTGTTTTTT | CASRKGQGNEKLFF | TRBV6-5 | . | TRBJ1-4 | .
TGCGCCAGCAGCTTGCAGGTTCGGAATTCACCCCTCCACTTT | CASSLQVRNSPLHF | TRBV5-1 | . | TRBJ1-6 | .
TGTGCCAGCAGTTTGACAGGGGGCAATGAGCAGTTCTTC | CASSLTGGNEQFF | TRBV27 | . | TRBJ2-1 | TRBD1
TGTGCCAGTAGTATACAGGTTACCCCACAAGAGACCCAGTACTTC | CASSIQVTPQETQYF | TRBV19 | . | TRBJ2-5 | .
TGTGCCAGCAGTTACCGGCTAGCTGGGGATACGCAGTATTTT | CASSYRLAGDTQYF | TRBV6-5 | . | TRBJ2-3 | .
TGTGCCAGCAGCTTAGCAGGACAGGGTGGCTATGGCTACACCTTC | CASSLAGQGGYGYTF | TRBV7-8 | . | TRBJ1-2 | TRBD1
TGTGCCAGCAGCTGGGGGACAGGGGGCTTCTACAATGAGCAGTTCTTC | CASSWGTGGFYNEQFF | TRBV5-6 | . | TRBJ2-1 | TRBD1
TGTGCCAGCAGCTTAGGGACTAGCGGGTTACACCAAGAGACCCAGTACTTC | CASSLGTSGLHQETQYF | TRBV7-6 | . | TRBJ2-5 | TRBD2
TGTGCCAGCAGTCCACTCGGCGGGGGGCCGGAGACCCAGTACTTC | CASSPLGGGPETQYF | TRBV27 | . | TRBJ2-5 | TRBD2
TGTGCCAGCAGCAAAGTAACACATTCACCCCTCCACTTT | CASSKVTHSPLHF | TRBV21-1 | . | TRBJ1-6 | .
TGTGCCAGTAGTGCAGGATACATGAACACTGAAGCTTTCTTT | CASSAGYMNTEAFF | TRBV19 | . | TRBJ1-1 | .
TGTGCCAGCTCAGCATTGACAGTCTCCAACTATGGCTACACCTTC | CASSALTVSNYGYTF | TRBV18 | . | TRBJ1-2 | .
TGTGCCAGCTCACGGACAATTGTTTATGGGAGCAATCAGCCCCAGCATTTT | CASSRTIVYGSNQPQHF | TRBV18 | . | TRBJ1-5 | .
TGTGCCAGCAGCCTTAGTGGGACAGGTGGCGGGGAGCTGTTTTTT | CASSLSGTGGGELFF | TRBV7-8 | . | TRBJ2-2 | TRBD1
TGTGCCAGCAGCCCGTACGGGACAGGCAACTCTAACTATGGCTACACCTTC | CASSPYGTGNSNYGYTF | TRBV3-1/TRBV3-2 | few | TRBJ1-2 | TRBD1
TGTGCCAGCAGCCAATCGGTCGGGACACTTAATCAGCCCCAGCATTTT | CASSQSVGTLNQPQHF | TRBV16 | few | TRBJ1-5 | .
TGTGCCAGCAGCCCCTCGACTAGCCGGTACCAAGAGACCCAGTACTTC | CASSPSTSRYQETQYF | TRBV7-2 | . | TRBJ2-5 | TRBD2
TGTGCCAGCAGCCTAGGGACAGGGGGCTATGGCTACACCTTC | CASSLGTGGYGYTF | TRBV13 | . | TRBJ1-2 | TRBD1
TGTGCCAGCAGCTTGGAGGGGGCCGGGGCCAACGTCCTGACTTTC | CASSLEGAGANVLTF | TRBV6-2/TRBV6-3 | . | TRBJ2-6 | .
TGTGCCAGCAGCTTAGATAAGTGGGGCTCTGAAGCTTTCTTT | CASSLDKWGSEAFF | TRBV11-2 | . | TRBJ1-1 | .
TGTGCCAGCAGCCTCCGCGGGGGTTTAGAGACCCAGTACTTC | CASSLRGGLETQYF | TRBV9 | . | TRBJ2-5 | TRBD2
TGCGCCAGCAGCAGAGGACAGGGTCAATATGGCTACACCTTC | CASSRGQGQYGYTF | TRBV5-1 | . | TRBJ1-2 | TRBD1
TGTGCCATCAGTGAGTTCCAGCGGGGGACCACAGATACGCAGTATTTT | CAISEFQRGTTDTQYF | TRBV10-3 | . | TRBJ2-3 | TRBD2
TGTGCCAGCAGCGCATCACAGGGGACAAAGAACACTGAAGCTTTCTTT | CASSASQGTKNTEAFF | TRBV13 | . | TRBJ1-1 | TRBD1
TGTGCCAGCAGCCATACCGGGACAGCTGGGGCCAACGTCCTGACTTTC | CASSHTGTAGANVLTF | TRBV5-5 | . | TRBJ2-6 | TRBD1
TGTGCTAGCAGCTACTACAGGGGGAATGCTTTCTTT | CASSYYRGNAFF | TRBV7-7 | . | TRBJ1-1 | TRBD1
TGTGCCAGCAGTGCCGCCGGGACAGGGGGCGGTGAGCAGTTCTTC | CASSAAGTGGGEQFF | TRBV6-4 | many | TRBJ2-1 | TRBD1
TGTGCCAGCACTAGCGGGAGGGCCGGGGAGCTGTTTTTT | CASTSGRAGELFF | TRBV2 | once | TRBJ2-2 | TRBD2
TGTGCCAGCAAAGGGACAGGGGAGGACGGGGACTATGGCTACACCTTC | CASKGTGEDGDYGYTF | TRBV5-7 | . | TRBJ1-2 | TRBD1
TGTGCCAGCAGCCAAGAATGGGGGCCTGAAGCTTTCTTT | CASSQEWGPEAFF | TRBV3-1/TRBV3-2 | . | TRBJ1-1 | .
TGCAGCGTTGAATGGTCAACCGGGGGCTACACCTTC | CSVEWSTGGYTF | TRBV29-1 | . | TRBJ1-2 | .
TGTGCCAGCAGCGAGGACAGGGGGTATCGGGAGCTGTTTTTT | CASSEDRGYRELFF | TRBV9 | . | TRBJ2-2 | TRBD1
TGCGCCAGCAGCTTGTCCCCTAGCGGGAGGGCCCAGTACTTC | CASSLSPSGRAQYF | TRBV5-1 | . | TRBJ2-5 | TRBD2
TGCGCCAGCAGCAAGACCTGGGCAACTAACTATGGCTACACCTTC | CASSKTWATNYGYTF | TRBV5-1 | . | TRBJ1-2 | .
TGCGCCAGCAGCCCCCGGTTAGCATCGGGGACCGGGGAGCTGTTTTTT | CASSPRLASGTGELFF | TRBV4-1 | . | TRBJ2-2 | .
TGTGCCAGCAGCCTCACGAGGGAGGTCATTCAGTACTTC | CASSLTREVIQYF | TRBV7-9 | . | TRBJ2-4 | .
TGCAGCGTTGAACGACGACAGGGGGCGCTTTTGGCTGAAGCTTTCTTT | CSVERRQGALLAEAFF | TRBV29-1 | . | TRBJ1-1 | TRBD1
TGCGCCAGCAGCCCCGGGACAGATGAAGCTTTCTTT | CASSPGTDEAFF | TRBV5-1 | . | TRBJ1-1 | TRBD1
TGTGCCAGCAGCCAAGCCGTGACTAGCGGGAGAGACAATGAGCAGTTCTTC | CASSQAVTSGRDNEQFF | TRBV3-1/TRBV3-2 | . | TRBJ2-1 | TRBD2
TGTGCCACCAGTGATTTGCCGACAGGAACAACTAATGAAAAACTGTTTTTT | CATSDLPTGTTNEKLFF | TRBV24-1 | . | TRBJ1-4 | .